The present T cell receptor beta chain was sequenced within a study of PD-1 blockade in classical Hodgkin lymphoma. TCRdb keeps only in-frame clones here, not all; method: immunoSEQ multiplex PCR. Altogether tens of thousands of clones are present, around 71% being singletons, with the ten largest covering roughly 4%. Following autologous stem cell transplantation, relapse occurred in every patient, and exposure to brentuximab vedotin varied. This clone is labeled as medium-sized (0.01 to 0.1%). Its antigen is not identified. Study-level findings and limits: Only CD4+ TCR diversity, not CD8+, had risen significantly by C4D1. Diversity similar to that of newly diagnosed patients was seen at baseline in complete responders.

The sample here was peripheral blood mononuclear cells (PBMCs), taken before the second cycle of nivolumab. The receptor comes from a human donor with classical Hodgkin lymphoma.

The CDR3 loop reads CASSLAGGPETQYF. As DNA, the CDR3 is TGTGCCAGCAGCTTAGCGGGAGGGCCAGAGACCCAGTACTTC. The V gene is TRBV7-2, the J gene TRBJ2-5; 7 nucleotides line up with TRBD2. Germline V lookup: CDR1 SGHTA, CDR2 FQGNSA. The CDR3 totals 14 residues. The junction had 2 bases not matched to a gene; V was cut back by 0 bases and J by 4 bases.